Reported below is one TCR beta chain. Germline values: CDR1 SGHTA, CDR2 FQGNSA. CDR3 length: 14 amino acids. Trimming took 10 bases from V and 1 from J; bases not matched to a gene: 5. The entry originates in a study of blood T cell repertoires in COVID-19. Sequenced by immunoSEQ multiplex PCR; TCRdb stores in-frame clones only, minus some. This sample yields about 200,000 clones, of which more than 75% are seen a single time; about 6% belongs to the top ten. This chain uses TRBV7-2 with TRBJ2-2, with TRBD1 identical over 8 bases. The source of this sequence is a man at least 80 years old with acute or convalescent COVID-19. Sequences were obtained from peripheral blood. The CDR3 coding sequence is TGTGCCACGACAGGGGCTAGGAACACCGGGGAGCTGTTTTTT. Its translation: CATTGARNTGELFF.